The T cell receptor (beta chain) described here comes from a study of breast tumors, draining lymph nodes, adjacent tissues. TCRdb processed the multiplex PCR reads anew with MiXCR; each CDR3 protein has one entry. The sample lists around 150,000 distinct CDR3 sequences; approximately 20% were seen once. General study points: Data fit most tumor T cells coming from lymph node, expanding in tumor.

With regard to this clonotype: Its target is unknown. A read error may be the cause here, since a much bigger clone is one base away.

This CDR3 comprises 15 residues. Per germline, CDR1 MNHEY and CDR2 SMNVEV (reference sequence). The V and J ends lost 8 bases and 3 bases, in that order; junction bases with no gene match: 8. Axillary draining lymph nodes of breast cancer patients supplied the node samples. The sequence was collected from a female donor with breast cancer. Some clones in this sample may be carry-over from other donors' samples. The chain combines TRBV27 with TRBJ2-5; 11 bases agree with TRBD2. The sequenced sample was axillary lymph node tissue. CDR3 loop: CASGYGTSGKETQYF. CDR3 coding DNA: TGTGCCAGCGGCTACGGGACTAGCGGAAAAGAGACCCAGTACTTC.